Shown below are 18 T cell receptor beta chains from a single sample sequenced in a study of control samples from healthy donors and cancer patients. This table comes from immunoSEQ multiplex PCR, and its TCRdb copy is limited to in-frame clones, with some not included. The data hold about 75,000 clones, with around 94% observed a single time. Material: blood. These receptor sequences come from a woman aged 35 to 49 in good health.

V usage is TRBV5-5 and J usage is TRBJ1-5; D is possibly TRBD1 (6 bases). Germline V gene lookup returns CDR1 SGHKS and CDR2 YYEKEE (reference sequence). V lost 4 bases to trimming and J lost 5 bases, with 16 bases between them. This CDR3 is 15 amino acids long. DNA for the CDR3: TGTGCCAGCAGCAACGACAGGATAGTCGATCAGCCCCAGCATTTT. Translation gives CASSNDRIVDQPQHF. The full variable domain, completed using reference TRBV5-5 and TRBJ1-5, is DAGVTQSPTHLIKTRGQQVTLRCSPISGHKSVSWYQQVLGQGPQFIFQYYEKEERGRGNFPDRFSARQFPNYSSELNVNALLLGDSALYLCASSNDRIVDQPQHFGDGTRLSIL.

The chain employs TRBV14 and TRBJ2-7, with 9 bases lining up with TRBD1. This CDR3 region has 18 residues. Germline trimming cut 0 bases from V and 3 bases from J; bases unmatched to any gene: 12. Germline V gene lookup returns CDR1 SGHDN and CDR2 FVKESK. CDR3 sequence reads: CASSQERFGTGKNYEQYF. CDR3 DNA sequence: TGTGCCAGCAGCCAAGAAAGGTTTGGGACAGGGAAAAACTACGAGCAGTACTTC.

This clone was recorded once. The chain is built from TRBV4-2 and TRBJ2-2; the D is unclear. The V and J ends lost 3 bases and 3 bases respectively, with 8 bases between them. CDR1 is LGHNA, CDR2 YNFKEQ, per germline. The CDR3 spans 14 residues. The CDR3 here is CASSHQSDTGELFF. CDR3 bases: TGTGCCAGCAGCCACCAAAGCGACACCGGGGAGCTGTTTTTT.

The CDR3 sequence is CASSQRSGLNQPQHF. CDR3 in DNA: TGCGCCAGCAGCCAAAGGTCCGGGTTAAATCAGCCCCAGCATTTT. The chain recombines TRBV4-3 with TRBJ1-5; D remains unclear. This CDR3 spans 15 amino acids. Germline V lookup: CDR1 LGHNA, CDR2 YSLEER. Trimming took off 2 bases at V and 4 bases at J, with 12 bases between the two ends.

The V gene is TRBV6-5, the J gene TRBJ1-2; D might be TRBD1 (5 bases). The CDR3 is 15 residues long. The germline V gene encodes CDR1 MNHEY and CDR2 SVGAGI. The ends were cut back, 4 bases at V and 4 bases at J, with 16 bases in the middle. Here the CDR3 DNA reads TGTGCCAGCAGTTGGGGGGAACCCCTACTCTATGGCTACACCTTC. It is translated as CASSWGEPLLYGYTF.

The genes are TRBV27 and TRBJ2-7, with 8 bases identical to TRBD1. Trimming at V came to 3 bases and at J to 3 bases, leaving 7 bases not matched to a gene. There are 15 residues in the CDR3. CDR1 and CDR2 from the germline V gene are MNHEY and SMNVEV (reference sequence). CDR3 in DNA: TGTGCCAGCAGTTTTACGGGACAGGAGCTCTACGAGCAGTACTTC. Residues: CASSFTGQELYEQYF.

The CDR3 loop reads CASSLRRGTGVTYEQYF. The CDR3 region has the DNA TGTGCCAGCAGTTTACGCCGCGGGACAGGGGTGACCTACGAGCAGTACTTC. This chain connects TRBV27 to TRBJ2-7; 10 bases match TRBD1. The V gene end was trimmed by 2 bases and the J gene end by 2 bases; junction bases not matched to a gene: 9. The CDR3 length is 17 residues. Germline V gives CDR1 MNHEY, CDR2 SMNVEV (reference sequence).

The chain is built from TRBV7-2 and TRBJ2-7; 14 bases fit TRBD2. The CDR3 length is 17 residues. Unmatched junction bases numbered 8, after V lost 4 bases and J lost 3 bases. Per germline, CDR1 SGHTA and CDR2 FQGNSA. The CDR3 protein is CASSYKVGTSGSYEQYF. In nucleotides, the CDR3 is TGTGCCAGCAGCTATAAAGTGGGGACTAGCGGGAGCTACGAGCAGTACTTC.

The chain employs TRBV28 and TRBJ1-6; 8 nucleotides match TRBD1. Germline trimming cut 8 bases from V and 8 bases from J; bases unmatched to any gene: 11. This CDR3 contains 15 residues. Per the germline V gene, CDR1 is MDHEN and CDR2 is SYDVKM. CDR3 in amino acids: CASYPQGAIYSPLHF. CDR3 DNA sequence: TGTGCCAGCTATCCCCAGGGGGCGATTTATTCACCCCTCCACTTT.

This clone was found once. The chain has TRBV11-1 and TRBJ1-1; unclear D gene. Trimming shortened V by 5 bases and J by 1 base, and 8 bases separated the two germline ends. Germline V gene sequence: CDR1 SGHAT, CDR2 FQDESV (reference sequence). The CDR3 extends over 13 amino acids. The CDR3 reads CASSLNRNTEAFF. CDR3 DNA: TGTGCCAGCAGCCTAAATAGGAACACTGAAGCTTTCTTT.

This clone is a singleton in its sample. The rearrangement uses TRBV6-5 and TRBJ1-2; no clear D gene. This CDR3 has 13 amino acids. CDR1 is MNHEY, CDR2 SVGAGI, per germline. The V end lost 2 bases, the J end lost 5 bases, and 9 bases lay between the germline ends. This CDR3 reads CASSYDVRYGYTF. Written as DNA, the CDR3 is TGTGCCAGCAGTTACGACGTGAGATATGGCTACACCTTC.

This chain links TRBV10-3 with TRBJ2-1; 9 bases align to TRBD1. The CDR3 consists of 15 residues. The V segment lost 8 bases and the J segment 7 bases; nucleotides outside the gene matches: 12. Germline CDR1 and CDR2: ENHRY and SYGVKD. Written as DNA, the CDR3 is TGTGCCATCCGTCTCTCCGGACAGGGGAAAAATGAGCAGTTCTTC. Translating it yields CAIRLSGQGKNEQFF.

Written as DNA, the CDR3 is TGTGCCAGCAGCTTAGCGGTTCAGGGGACAGGATATGGCTACACCTTC. The encoded protein is CASSLAVQGTGYGYTF. The J gene is TRBJ1-2, the V gene TRBV7-2; 8 nucleotides line up with TRBD1. The CDR3 runs 16 residues. V dropped 0 bases and J dropped 5; count of bases not matched to a gene: 8. Germline V gene sequence: CDR1 SGHTA, CDR2 FQGNSA.

The chain is built from TRBV9 and TRBJ1-1; D is ambiguous. The CDR3 is 14 amino acids. CDR1 is SGDLS, CDR2 YYNGEE, per germline. V lost 1 base and J 5 bases, leaving 12 bases between the germline ends. This CDR3 reads CASSVTDSETEAFF. CDR3 sequence (DNA): TGTGCCAGCAGCGTAACGGATTCAGAGACTGAAGCTTTCTTT. Full variable domain (outside the CDR3, taken from reference TRBV9 and TRBJ1-1): DSGVTQTPKHLITATGQRVTLRCSPRSGDLSVYWYQQSLDQGLQFLIQYYNGEERAKGNILERFSAQQFPDLHSELNLSSLELGDSALYFCASSVTDSETEAFFGQGTRLTVV.

The chain links TRBV6-2 or TRBV6-3 to TRBJ2-7; 7 positions agree with TRBD2. V was clipped by 6 bases and J by 13 bases; unmatched bases: 15. In germline, CDR1 is MNHEY, CDR2 SVGEGT. This CDR3 has 13 residues. In DNA, the CDR3 is TGTGCCAGCAGCTCGTCCGGCGGGGGACTTCGATACTTC. It codes for CASSSSGGGLRYF.

This chain connects TRBV28 to TRBJ1-1; the D gene is possibly TRBD1 (6 bases). The CDR3 spans 15 residues. Looked up from germline, CDR1 is MDHEN and CDR2 is SYDVKM. Trimming removed 5 bases at V and 1 base at J, with 14 bases between. The CDR3 sequence: CASSAYRVRNTEAFF. CDR3 DNA sequence: TGTGCCAGCAGTGCTTACAGGGTAAGGAACACTGAAGCTTTCTTT. Filled out from reference TRBV28 and TRBJ1-1, the complete variable domain reads DVKVTQSSRYLVKRTGEKVFLECVQDMDHENMFWYRQDPGLGLRLIYFSYDVKMKEKGDIPEGYSVSREKKERFSLILESASTNQTSMYLCASSAYRVRNTEAFFGQGTRLTVV.

The chain carries TRBV5-1 and TRBJ2-4; possibly TRBD1 for D (6 bases). Trimming took 5 bases from V and 9 from J, leaving 30 bases between them. CDR1 and CDR2 from the germline V gene are SGHRS and YFSETQ. The length of the CDR3 is 18 residues. This CDR3 reads CASRGRPTGIPPQGIQYF. For the CDR3, the DNA is TGCGCCAGCAGGGGACGACCTACAGGGATTCCACCTCAGGGCATTCAGTACTTC.

The chain is built from TRBV7-9 and TRBJ2-7, with 8 positions matching TRBD2. The CDR3 covers 15 residues. Per the germline V gene, CDR1 is SEHNR and CDR2 is FQNEAQ (reference sequence). V lost 4 bases, J lost 2 bases, and 7 bases stayed unmatched. CDR3 DNA: TGTGCCAGCAGCTACCGACTAGCGCCAACCTACGAGCAGTACTTC. Amino acids: CASSYRLAPTYEQYF.